Shown below are 27 T cell receptor beta chains from a single sample sequenced in a study of blood T cell repertoires in COVID-19. Libraries were prepared by immunoSEQ multiplex PCR; TCRdb keeps only in-frame clonotypes and omits some of them. The sample yields roughly 330,000 clones, 85% to 90% seen once. What was sequenced was PBMCs or T cells enriched from blood (not recorded which). Receptor source: a woman aged 18-29 years who had recovered from COVID-19.

This chain uses TRBV15 with TRBJ2-7; 8 positions match TRBD2. Per germline, CDR1 LNHNV and CDR2 YYDKDF (reference sequence). J was trimmed by 4 bases and V by 0 bases; bases with no gene match: 5. The CDR3 has 15 amino acids. CDR3: CATSRDGGGSYEQYF. The CDR3 DNA sequence: TGTGCCACCAGCAGAGATGGCGGGGGGAGTTACGAGCAGTACTTC. Complete variable domain (other parts from reference TRBV15 and TRBJ2-7): DAMVIQNPRYQVTQFGKPVTLSCSQTLNHNVMYWYQQKSSQAPKLLFHYYDKDFNNEADTPDNFQSRRPNTSFCFLDIRSPGLGDTAMYLCATSRDGGGSYEQYFGPGTRLTVT.

V gene TRBV28 combines with J gene TRBJ2-1; TRBD2 is a possible D gene (5 bases). V lost 4 bases and J 9 bases, leaving 10 bases between the germline ends. Looked up from germline, CDR1 is MDHEN and CDR2 is SYDVKM. CDR3 length: 12 amino acids. For the CDR3, the DNA is TGTGCCAGCAGTTCCACGAGGGTTGAGCAGTTCTTC. The encoded protein is CASSSTRVEQFF.

This clone showed up just a few times. The genes are TRBV4-1 and TRBJ1-4; 7 bases map to TRBD1. The CDR3 spans 15 residues. Germline V gene lookup returns CDR1 MGHRA and CDR2 YSYEKL. V shed 2 bases, J shed 4 bases, and the junction held 4 bases outside the gene matches. CDR3 in amino acids: CASSQNRGRNEKLFF. DNA for the CDR3: TGCGCCAGCAGCCAAAACAGGGGCCGTAATGAAAAACTGTTTTTT.

V gene TRBV30 combines with J gene TRBJ1-1, with a possible D match to TRBD1 (6 bases). Germline V lookup: CDR1 GTSNPN, CDR2 SVGIG (reference sequence). The CDR3 contains 14 residues. V lost 4 bases and J 0 bases, leaving 12 bases between the germline ends. The chain's CDR3 is CAWKWTALNTEAFF. CDR3 coding DNA: TGTGCCTGGAAGTGGACAGCTTTGAACACTGAAGCTTTCTTT.

V is TRBV7-9 and J is TRBJ1-1, with D perhaps matching TRBD1 (5 bases). This CDR3 is 15 amino acids long. The germline V and J ends were trimmed by 1 base and 1 base, with 10 bases remaining between them. CDR1 SEHNR and CDR2 FQNEAQ come from the germline V gene (reference sequence). The CDR3 region has the DNA TGTGCCAGCAGCTTAGAGGTCGGGGGGAACACTGAAGCTTTCTTT. Protein product: CASSLEVGGNTEAFF.

This sequence joins TRBV6-5 and TRBJ1-1; D is undetermined. The V gene's germline CDR1 is MNHEY and CDR2 SVGAGI. V lost 9 bases to trimming and J lost 1 base, with 3 bases between them. This CDR3 has 10 residues. For the CDR3, the DNA is TGTGCCAGTCAGAACACTGAAGCTTTCTTT. Amino acid sequence: CASQNTEAFF.

CDR3 DNA sequence: TGTGCCAGCAGCTTCGAGAGGACAGGGGGCGGTTCACCCCTCCACTTT. Translated: CASSFERTGGGSPLHF. V gene TRBV5-8 combines with J gene TRBJ1-6; TRBD1 matches at 11 bases. The CDR3 is made up of 16 amino acids. V shed 2 bases, J shed 9 bases, and the junction held 7 bases outside the gene matches. From germline, CDR1 is SGHTS and CDR2 YDEGEE.

The chain employs TRBV27 and TRBJ1-1, with unresolved D. Trimming shortened V by 3 bases and J by 0 bases, and 5 bases separated the two germline ends. Germline assignment: CDR1 MNHEY and CDR2 SMNVEV (reference sequence). The CDR3 is 13 residues long. The CDR3 loop is CASSFLVNTEAFF. The CDR3 DNA is TGTGCCAGCAGTTTTCTCGTGAACACTGAAGCTTTCTTT.

The chain links TRBV30 to TRBJ1-2; 8 bases are shared with TRBD1. The CDR3 has 10 residues. Germline CDR1 GTSNPN, CDR2 SVGIG (reference sequence). Trimming cost V 6 bases and J 8 bases; bases outside gene matches: 2. The CDR3 DNA sequence: TGTGCCTGCCGACAGGGGGGCTACACCTTC. It codes for CACRQGGYTF. The entire variable domain, with the rest obtained from reference TRBV30 and TRBJ1-2, is as follows: SQTIHQWPATLVQPVGSPLSLECTVEGTSNPNLYWYRQAAGRGLQLLFYSVGIGQISSEVPQNLSASRPQDRQFILSSKKLLLSDSGFYLCACRQGGYTFGSGTRLTVV.

This chain links TRBV24-1 with TRBJ2-1, with D maybe TRBD1 (5 bases). The germline CDR1 and CDR2 sequences are KGHDR and SFDVKD. The CDR3 consists of 14 residues. Trimming stripped 0 bases from V and 6 bases from J, with 8 bases between. CDR3 amino acids: CATSDLDTGNEQFF. CDR3 nucleotide sequence: TGTGCCACCAGTGATTTGGACACAGGCAATGAGCAGTTCTTC.

The CDR3 reads CASSLTGGQGEAFF. DNA for the CDR3: TGTGCCAGCAGCTTAACGGGGGGTCAAGGGGAAGCTTTCTTT. This rearrangement joins TRBV3-1 (or the pseudogene TRBV3-2) to TRBJ1-1; tentative D call: TRBD1 (5 bases). This CDR3 has 14 amino acids. Germline CDR1 LGHDT, CDR2 YNNKEL (reference sequence). V lost 5 bases to trimming and J lost 8 bases, with 18 bases between them.

The rearrangement uses TRBV6-5 and TRBJ2-7; D perhaps matches TRBD2 (5 bases). Germline-derived CDR1 and CDR2 are MNHEY and SVGAGI. The CDR3 contains 13 residues. V lost 9 bases and J lost 6, with 18 bases in between. For the CDR3, the DNA is TGTGCCAGTATCGGGGAAATACTACGCGAGCAGTACTTC. Its protein product is CASIGEILREQYF.

The chain joins TRBV28 to TRBJ1-1; 8 positions agree with TRBD1. V lost 6 bases and J lost 3; bases outside the gene matches: 9. The germline V gene encodes CDR1 MDHEN and CDR2 SYDVKM. The CDR3 runs to 15 residues. The CDR3 bases are TGTGCCAGCAGGTTGGACAGGGTTCGGCACACTGAAGCTTTCTTT. It is translated as CASRLDRVRHTEAFF.

The chain uses TRBV6-2 or TRBV6-3 and TRBJ2-3; 10 nucleotides align to TRBD2. V lost 2 bases and J lost 3; bases outside the gene matches: 8. Per the germline V gene, CDR1 is MNHEY and CDR2 is SVGEGT. This CDR3 contains 17 residues. In DNA, the CDR3 is TGTGCCAGCAGTTACCTCTTGACTAGCGGGTGGACAGATACGCAGTATTTT. This codes for CASSYLLTSGWTDTQYF.

The chain couples TRBV2 to TRBJ2-1, with D maybe TRBD1 (5 bases). V gave up 8 bases and J gave up 15 bases, with 11 bases separating them. This CDR3 spans 9 amino acids. Germline CDR1 SNHLY, CDR2 FYNNEI. This chain's CDR3 is CASRTGSFF. For the CDR3, the DNA is TGTGCCAGCCGTACAGGATCGTTCTTC.

The genes are TRBV5-1 and TRBJ1-3; D not certain. V lost 0 bases to trimming and J lost 0 bases, with 7 bases between them. Germline V gene lookup returns CDR1 SGHRS and CDR2 YFSETQ. The CDR3 is 15 residues long. This CDR3 is CASSLEQSSGNTIYF. DNA for the CDR3: TGCGCCAGCAGCTTGGAACAGAGCTCTGGAAACACCATATATTTT.

The J gene is TRBJ1-1, the V gene TRBV11-2; D unresolved. This CDR3 has 15 amino acids. Looked up from germline, CDR1 is SGHAT and CDR2 is FQNNGV. V lost 5 bases and J 1 base, leaving 14 bases between the germline ends. CDR3 sequence (DNA): TGTGCCAGCAGCCCAATAGGAGGAACGAACACTGAAGCTTTCTTT. Translated, it gives CASSPIGGTNTEAFF.

The V and J genes are TRBV27 and TRBJ1-6; 9 bases align to TRBD1. Trimming removed 3 bases from V and 7 bases from J; junction bases left unmatched: 4. Germline CDR1 is MNHEY and CDR2 is SMNVEV (reference sequence). This CDR3 comprises 15 residues. The CDR3 coding sequence is TGTGCCAGCAGTTTCGGGACAGGGAGAAATTCACCCCTCCACTTT. It specifies CASSFGTGRNSPLHF.

J is TRBJ1-2 and V is TRBV28; TRBD1 aligns across 10 bases. This CDR3 is 16 amino acids long. V dropped 3 bases and J dropped 4; count of bases not matched to a gene: 8. Germline V gives CDR1 MDHEN, CDR2 SYDVKM. Here the CDR3 DNA reads TGTGCCAGCAGTTTCTCCGACAGGGGGCTCGGCTATGGCTACACCTTC. It translates to CASSFSDRGLGYGYTF.

The chain joins TRBV30 to TRBJ2-3, with 9 bases fitting TRBD2. There are 15 residues in the CDR3. Germline V CDR1 and CDR2: GTSNPN, SVGIG (reference sequence). V gave up 0 bases and J gave up 5 bases; unmatched junction bases: 6. CDR3 DNA: TGTGCCTGGAGTGTACAGGTAGCGGGGGTAGATACGCAGTATTTT. Amino acid sequence: CAWSVQVAGVDTQYF.

The chain recombines TRBV19 with TRBJ2-3; weak D call: TRBD2 (6 bases). Germline CDR1 and CDR2: LNHDA and SQIVND (reference sequence). There are 14 residues in the CDR3. V was shortened by 8 bases and J by 1 base, with 13 bases between the two germline ends. The CDR3 here is CASVKVAGTDTQYF. CDR3 sequence (DNA): TGTGCCAGTGTGAAGGTAGCGGGCACAGATACGCAGTATTTT. Full variable domain (remainder filled in from reference TRBV19 and TRBJ2-3): DGGITQSPKYLFRKEGQNVTLSCEQNLNHDAMYWYRQDPGQGLRLIYYSQIVNDFQKGDIAEGYSVSREKKESFPLTVTSAQKNPTAFYLCASVKVAGTDTQYFGPGTRLTVL.

The chain recombines TRBV5-6 with TRBJ1-4, with D possibly being TRBD1 (5 bases). The CDR3 has 17 amino acids. V gave up 3 bases and J gave up 2 bases, with 17 bases separating them. Germline V gene data show CDR1 as SGHDT and CDR2 as YYEEEE. The CDR3 DNA follows: TGTGCCAGCAGCTCATTCCCCCCCGGGGGGACTAATGAAAAACTGTTTTTT. Translation gives CASSSFPPGGTNEKLFF.

V gene TRBV19 combines with J gene TRBJ2-3, with D perhaps TRBD1 (6 bases). In germline, CDR1 is LNHDA, CDR2 SQIVND (reference sequence). CDR3 length: 14 residues. V was trimmed by 5 bases and J by 8 bases, leaving 17 bases between them. The CDR3 region is CASSLALLGATQYF. CDR3 in DNA: TGTGCCAGTAGTCTAGCCCTCCTGGGGGCTACGCAGTATTTT. Full variable domain (missing parts from reference TRBV19 and TRBJ2-3): DGGITQSPKYLFRKEGQNVTLSCEQNLNHDAMYWYRQDPGQGLRLIYYSQIVNDFQKGDIAEGYSVSREKKESFPLTVTSAQKNPTAFYLCASSLALLGATQYFGPGTRLTVL.

This chain uses TRBV5-4 with TRBJ2-1, with 9 bases fitting TRBD2. V was pared by 3 bases and J by 4 bases, with 11 bases of the junction left unmatched. The CDR3 extends over 17 amino acids. CDR1 and CDR2 (germline): SGHNT, YYREEE (reference sequence). In DNA form, the CDR3 reads TGTGCCAGCAGCTCCACTTTAGGACTAGCGCAGTACAATGAGCAGTTCTTC. Amino acid sequence: CASSSTLGLAQYNEQFF.

The V gene is TRBV28, the J gene TRBJ1-2; TRBD1 matches at 8 bases. The CDR3 extends over 14 amino acids. The V gene's germline CDR1 is MDHEN and CDR2 SYDVKM. The junction had 6 bases not matched to a gene; V was cut back by 5 bases and J by 4 bases. As DNA, the CDR3 is TGTGCCAGCAGTCAGAGGACAGGGATCTATGGCTACACCTTC. Amino acid sequence: CASSQRTGIYGYTF.

The chain joins TRBV9 to TRBJ1-2; 8 nucleotides line up with TRBD1. The junction had 7 bases not matched to a gene; V was cut back by 0 bases and J by 3 bases. This CDR3 comprises 16 residues. The V gene's germline CDR1 is SGDLS and CDR2 YYNGEE. The CDR3: CASSVGRSDRDYGYTF. DNA for the CDR3: TGTGCCAGCAGCGTAGGCCGATCGGACAGGGACTATGGCTACACCTTC.

V gene TRBV20-1 combines with J gene TRBJ2-1; TRBD2 aligns across 10 bases. CDR1 is DFQATT and CDR2 is SNEGSKA in the germline V gene (reference sequence). V shed 3 bases, J shed 8 bases, and the junction held 13 bases outside the gene matches. The CDR3 runs to 16 residues. The CDR3 is CSASGTGTSVGDEQFF. CDR3 DNA sequence: TGCAGTGCTAGTGGAACCGGGACTAGCGTAGGGGATGAGCAGTTCTTC.